One and the same sample provided the 2 T cell receptor beta chains below, sequenced in a study of post-analysis software for immune sequencing data. Whole-study findings and limits: The study found TRBV5-6, TRBV5-1 and TRBV20-1 among a few TRBV segments more frequent in patients than controls.

The antigens for these receptors are not known. Unique molecular identifiers featured in each of the TCR beta cDNA libraries. In TCRdb, the PCR reads were re-called with MiXCR into one record per CDR3 protein. The profile shows under 900,000 distinct CDR3 sequences, around 50% of them singletons. Sequenced material: blood. The source is a girl aged 10-17 years with multiple sclerosis.

This clonotype has just a few counts. This chain connects TRBV27 to TRBJ1-5, with D unresolved. Per the germline V gene, CDR1 is MNHEY and CDR2 is SMNVEV (reference sequence). The CDR3 has 13 residues. The V gene lost 6 bases and the J gene lost 2 bases, with 8 bases spanning the gap. CDR3 residues: CASSPLGNQPQHF. For the CDR3, the DNA is TGTGCCAGCAGCCCCTTGGGCAATCAGCCCCAGCATTTT.

V and J are TRBV20-1 and TRBJ2-5, with TRBD1 identical over 8 bases. CDR1 and CDR2 (germline): DFQATT, SNEGSKA (reference sequence). The CDR3 is 15 residues long. V dropped 3 bases and J dropped 1; count of bases not matched to a gene: 7. The CDR3 protein is CSASGGQGSQETQYF. CDR3 in DNA: TGCAGTGCTAGTGGCGGACAGGGTAGCCAAGAGACCCAGTACTTC.